Included here is one T cell receptor beta chain sequence, with context. The target antigen is unknown. The data were obtained in a study of blood T cells in healthy people across ages. Study-wide results and caveats: PBMCs that were unsorted prevented a conclusive naive versus antigen-experienced comparison.

Then a second PCR, running roughly 7 to 11 cycles, was carried out with a sample-barcoded 5' primer and a J-beta primer mix. MiXCR, applied by TCRdb to the 5' RACE reads, yields one record per CDR3 protein. The sample records fewer than 1,000,000 distinct CDR3 sequences, around two fifths being singletons. Germline V gives CDR1 LNHNV, CDR2 YYDKDF (reference sequence). Germline trimming cut 1 base from V and 2 bases from J; bases unmatched to any gene: 7. This CDR3 comprises 16 residues. The chain uses TRBV15 and TRBJ2-5; TRBD2 matches at 7 bases. Material for sequencing was blood. This clonotype was obtained from a man in his fifties or sixties in good health. The DNA for the CDR3 is TGTGCCACCAGCAGAGGTCGCGGAGCGGGGCAAGAGACCCAGTACTTC. Translation: CATSRGRGAGQETQYF.